Listed below are T cell receptor beta chains from one sample, sequenced in a study of beta chain features in type 1 diabetes. Sequencing was performed with immunoSEQ multiplex PCR; in TCRdb, only in-frame clones are kept and a portion is missing. The top ten hold 0.62% of the sample, which has over 150,000 clones, approximately 13% seen once. Material for sequencing was central memory CD4+ T cells from blood. The receptors were sampled from a woman younger than 30 in good health. The CDR3 runs from the conserved cysteine through the conserved F or W. Fields, in order: clone size, V gene, J gene, D gene, CDR3 protein, CDR3 DNA. A D gene is named only where the DNA matches it firmly. Expanded clones get a size class; other rows say once, few or many, or leave the size out.

size: few; V: TRBV7-2; J: TRBJ2-3; D: .; CDR3: CASSLYGRAGQSTDTQYF; DNA: TGTGCCAGCAGCTTATACGGCCGGGCGGGGCAATCGACAGATACGCAGTATTTT
size: .; V: TRBV18; J: TRBJ2-7; D: .; CDR3: CASSFDTSYEQYF; DNA: TGTGCCAGCTCATTCGACACCTCCTACGAGCAGTACTTC
size: few; V: TRBV5-4; J: TRBJ1-1; D: TRBD1; CDR3: CASSTGQENTEAFF; DNA: TGTGCCAGCAGCACCGGACAGGAGAACACTGAAGCTTTCTTT
size: few; V: TRBV9; J: TRBJ1-1; D: .; CDR3: CASSAQTANTEAFF; DNA: TGTGCCAGCAGCGCCCAGACAGCAAACACTGAAGCTTTCTTT
size: few; V: TRBV20-1; J: TRBJ2-1; D: .; CDR3: CSAPGNEQFF; DNA: TGCAGTGCTCCGGGCAATGAGCAGTTCTTC
size: few; V: TRBV9; J: TRBJ1-2; D: .; CDR3: CASSAAGDGYTF; DNA: TGTGCCAGCAGCGCGGCGGGAGACGGCTACACCTTC
size: .; V: TRBV15; J: TRBJ2-3; D: .; CDR3: CATSTGTDTQYF; DNA: TGTGCCACCAGCACCGGCACAGATACGCAGTATTTT
size: .; V: TRBV4-3; J: TRBJ2-3; D: .; CDR3: CASSQHLEGADTQYF; DNA: TGCGCCAGCAGCCAACATCTAGAAGGGGCAGATACGCAGTATTTT
size: few; V: TRBV27; J: TRBJ2-7; D: TRBD2; CDR3: CASTALAGLSYEQYF; DNA: TGTGCCAGCACCGCGCTAGCGGGCCTCTCCTACGAGCAGTACTTC
size: few; V: TRBV18; J: TRBJ1-2; D: .; CDR3: CASSPPESGNYGYTF; DNA: TGTGCCAGCTCACCCCCTGAATCAGGGAACTATGGCTACACCTTC
size: once; V: TRBV5-4; J: TRBJ2-1; D: TRBD2; CDR3: CASSPGGLAGSGNEQFF; DNA: TGTGCCAGCAGCCCAGGGGGACTAGCGGGAAGCGGCAATGAGCAGTTCTTC
size: few; V: TRBV9; J: TRBJ2-1; D: TRBD2; CDR3: CASSYGTRGLAGTYNEQFF; DNA: TGTGCCAGCAGCTACGGGACGAGGGGACTAGCGGGGACGTACAATGAGCAGTTCTTC
size: .; V: TRBV9; J: TRBJ2-5; D: .; CDR3: CASSRGETQYF; DNA: TGTGCCAGCAGCCGAGGGGAGACCCAGTACTTC
size: .; V: TRBV1; J: TRBJ2-1; D: .; CDR3: CTSSRGLEQFF; DNA: TGCACCAGCAGCCGAGGCCTTGAGCAGTTCTTC
size: few; V: TRBV6-4; J: TRBJ2-1; D: TRBD2; CDR3: CASSEVAGLAGGEQFF; DNA: TGTGCCAGCAGTGAAGTTGCGGGACTAGCGGGAGGTGAGCAGTTCTTC
size: .; V: TRBV6-5; J: TRBJ2-1; D: TRBD2; CDR3: CATELAGGAYNEQFF; DNA: TGTGCCACGGAACTAGCGGGAGGAGCCTACAATGAGCAGTTCTTC
size: many; V: TRBV11-1; J: TRBJ2-7; D: .; CDR3: CASSIRTGSSYEQYF; DNA: TGTGCCAGCAGCATCAGGACGGGAAGCTCCTACGAGCAGTACTTC
size: .; V: TRBV9; J: TRBJ1-1; D: TRBD1; CDR3: CASSMGQGVTEAFF; DNA: TGTGCCAGCAGCATGGGACAGGGAGTCACTGAAGCTTTCTTT
size: many; V: TRBV9; J: TRBJ1-1; D: .; CDR3: CASSVASTGNTEAFF; DNA: TGTGCCAGCAGCGTGGCCTCGACAGGGAACACTGAAGCTTTCTTT
size: few; V: TRBV5-6; J: TRBJ1-2; D: .; CDR3: CASLRAGATYGYTF; DNA: TGTGCCAGCCTGCGGGCAGGGGCTACCTATGGCTACACCTTC
size: .; V: TRBV5-4; J: TRBJ2-2; D: .; CDR3: CASSLDRTGELFF; DNA: TGTGCCAGCAGCTTGGATCGTACCGGGGAGCTGTTTTTT
size: .; V: TRBV4-2; J: TRBJ2-3; D: .; CDR3: CASSQDLYTQYF; DNA: TGTGCCAGCAGCCAAGATCTTTATACGCAGTATTTT
size: few; V: TRBV7-9; J: TRBJ2-6; D: TRBD1; CDR3: CATPPTGTFSGANVLTF; DNA: TGTGCCACCCCCCCGACAGGGACGTTCTCTGGGGCCAACGTCCTGACTTTC
size: few; V: TRBV5-4; J: TRBJ1-2; D: .; CDR3: CASSFSRGKDYGYTF; DNA: TGTGCCAGCAGCTTTTCAAGGGGAAAGGACTATGGCTACACCTTC
size: many; V: TRBV18; J: TRBJ2-5; D: .; CDR3: CASSPDFGETQYF; DNA: TGTGCCAGCTCACCGGACTTCGGCGAGACCCAGTACTTC